The table lists the clone carrying this T cell receptor beta chain with a count of one. CDR3 length: 13 residues. Germline values: CDR1 LNHNV, CDR2 YYDKDF (reference sequence). Between the trimmed V and J ends, which lost 5 bases and 5 bases, there was a span of 7 bases. These data are taken from a study of T cell responses to AZD1222 COVID-19 vaccine. TCRdb keeps only in-frame clones here, not all; method: immunoSEQ multiplex PCR. The data hold around 190,000 clones, with just over 85% observed a single time. The chain carries TRBV15 and TRBJ1-6, with D uncertain. This receptor was identified in an adult in good health. Specimen: peripheral blood, collected on day 0 of AZD1222 vaccination. The CDR3 sequence is CATSPPHNSPLHF. DNA of the CDR3: TGTGCCACCAGCCCCCCCCATAATTCACCCCTCCACTTT.